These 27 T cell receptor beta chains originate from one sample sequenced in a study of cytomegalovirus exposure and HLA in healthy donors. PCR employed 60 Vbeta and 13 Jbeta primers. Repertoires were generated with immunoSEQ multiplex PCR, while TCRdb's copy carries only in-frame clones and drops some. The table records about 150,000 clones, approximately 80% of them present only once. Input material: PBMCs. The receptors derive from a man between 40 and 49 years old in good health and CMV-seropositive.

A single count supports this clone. For the CDR3, the DNA is TGTGCCAGCACTGCGACTAGCGGGAGGGAGACCCAGTACTTC. Translation: CASTATSGRETQYF. The genes are TRBV18 and TRBJ2-5; 13 positions agree with TRBD2. Germline trimming cut 8 bases from V and 5 bases from J; bases unmatched to any gene: 5. Germline V gene data show CDR1 as KGHSH and CDR2 as LQKENI. CDR3 size: 14 residues.

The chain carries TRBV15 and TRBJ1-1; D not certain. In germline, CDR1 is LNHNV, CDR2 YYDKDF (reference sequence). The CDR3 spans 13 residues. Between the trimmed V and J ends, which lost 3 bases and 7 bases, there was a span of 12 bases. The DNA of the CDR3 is TGTGCCACCAGCAGGAGTCTCCTAGATGAAGCTTTCTTT. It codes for CATSRSLLDEAFF.

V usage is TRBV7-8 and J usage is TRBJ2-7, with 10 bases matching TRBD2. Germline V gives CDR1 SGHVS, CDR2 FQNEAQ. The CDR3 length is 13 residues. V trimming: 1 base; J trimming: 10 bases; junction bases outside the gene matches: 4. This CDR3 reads CASSLETSGLQYF. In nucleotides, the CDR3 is TGTGCCAGCAGCTTAGAGACTAGCGGGCTCCAGTACTTC.

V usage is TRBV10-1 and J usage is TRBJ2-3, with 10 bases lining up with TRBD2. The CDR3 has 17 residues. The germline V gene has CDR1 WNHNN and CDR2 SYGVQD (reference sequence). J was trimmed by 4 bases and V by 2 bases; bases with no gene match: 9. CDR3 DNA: TGCGCCAGCAGTGAGGCTAGCGGGAGAGCGATGGCAGATACGCAGTATTTT. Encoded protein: CASSEASGRAMADTQYF.

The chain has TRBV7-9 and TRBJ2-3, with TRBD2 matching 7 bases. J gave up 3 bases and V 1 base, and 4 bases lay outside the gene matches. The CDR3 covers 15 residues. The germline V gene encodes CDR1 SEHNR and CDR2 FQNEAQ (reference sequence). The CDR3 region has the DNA TGTGCCAGCAGCTTAGAAGCGGGACGGACAGATACGCAGTATTTT. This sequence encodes CASSLEAGRTDTQYF.

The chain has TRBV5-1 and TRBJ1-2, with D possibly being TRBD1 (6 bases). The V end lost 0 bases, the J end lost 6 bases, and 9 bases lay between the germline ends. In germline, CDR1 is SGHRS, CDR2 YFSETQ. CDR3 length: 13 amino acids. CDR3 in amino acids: CASSLGTEDGYTF. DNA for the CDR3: TGCGCCAGCAGCTTGGGGACAGAGGATGGCTACACCTTC.

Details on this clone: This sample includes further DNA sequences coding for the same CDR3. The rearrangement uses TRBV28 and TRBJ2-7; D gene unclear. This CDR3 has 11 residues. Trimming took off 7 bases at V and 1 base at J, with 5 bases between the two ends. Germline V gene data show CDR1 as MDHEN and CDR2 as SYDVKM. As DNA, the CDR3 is TGTGCCAGCACAGGTTCCTACGAGCAGTACTTC. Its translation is CASTGSYEQYF.

The CDR3 is CSVRGLYEQYF. In nucleotides, the CDR3 is TGCAGCGTCAGGGGTCTCTATGAGCAGTACTTC. The chain has TRBV29-1 and TRBJ2-7; D may be TRBD1 (6 bases). Trimming removed 6 bases at V and 7 bases at J, with 13 bases between. The germline V gene encodes CDR1 SQVTM and CDR2 ANQGSEA. The CDR3 spans 11 residues.

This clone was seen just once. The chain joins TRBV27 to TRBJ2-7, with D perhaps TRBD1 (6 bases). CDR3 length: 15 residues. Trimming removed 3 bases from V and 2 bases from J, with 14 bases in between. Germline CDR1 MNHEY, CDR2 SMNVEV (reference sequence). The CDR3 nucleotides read TGTGCCAGCAGTTTGGGAGCAGGGGCCACCTACGAGCAGTACTTC. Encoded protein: CASSLGAGATYEQYF.

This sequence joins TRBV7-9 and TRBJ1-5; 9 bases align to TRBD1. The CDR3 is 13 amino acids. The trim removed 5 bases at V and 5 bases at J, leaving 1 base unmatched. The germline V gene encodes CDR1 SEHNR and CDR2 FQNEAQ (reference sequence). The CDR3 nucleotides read TGTGCCAGCAGCAGACAGGGGGATCAGCCCCAGCATTTT. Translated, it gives CASSRQGDQPQHF.

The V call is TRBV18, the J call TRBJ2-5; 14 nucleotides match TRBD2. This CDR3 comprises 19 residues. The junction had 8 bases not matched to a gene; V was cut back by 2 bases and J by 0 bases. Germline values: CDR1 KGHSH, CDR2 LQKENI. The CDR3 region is CASSPKGTSGSGYQETQYF. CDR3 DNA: TGTGCCAGCTCACCAAAGGGGACTAGCGGGAGTGGGTACCAAGAGACCCAGTACTTC.

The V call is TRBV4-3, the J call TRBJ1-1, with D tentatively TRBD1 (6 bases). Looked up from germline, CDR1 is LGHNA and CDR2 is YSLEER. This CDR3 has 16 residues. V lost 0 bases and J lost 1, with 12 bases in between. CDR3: CASSQEVRTANTEAFF. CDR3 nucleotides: TGCGCCAGCAGCCAAGAAGTCCGGACAGCGAACACTGAAGCTTTCTTT.

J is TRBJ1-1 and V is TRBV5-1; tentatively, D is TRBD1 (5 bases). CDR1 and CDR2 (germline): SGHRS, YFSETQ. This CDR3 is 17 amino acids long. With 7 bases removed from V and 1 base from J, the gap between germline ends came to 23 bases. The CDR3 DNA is TGCGCCAGCGGAACAAGGGCAGGGTCTTTGGCGAACACTGAAGCTTTCTTT. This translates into CASGTRAGSLANTEAFF.

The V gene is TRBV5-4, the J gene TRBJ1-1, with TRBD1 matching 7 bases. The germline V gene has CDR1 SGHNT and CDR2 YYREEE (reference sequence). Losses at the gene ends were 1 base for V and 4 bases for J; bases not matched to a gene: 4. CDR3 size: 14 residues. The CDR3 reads CASSLTTGSTEAFF. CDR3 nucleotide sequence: TGTGCCAGCAGCTTGACGACAGGGAGCACTGAAGCTTTCTTT.

The CDR3 here is CASSLTGSGEYNEQFF. The DNA of the CDR3 is TGCGCCAGCAGCTTGACGGGGTCAGGGGAATACAATGAGCAGTTCTTC. This chain links TRBV5-1 with TRBJ2-1, with D possibly being TRBD1 (6 bases). The CDR3 length is 16 residues. Trimming shortened V by 1 base and J by 4 bases, and 15 bases separated the two germline ends. Germline loops: CDR1 SGHRS, CDR2 YFSETQ.

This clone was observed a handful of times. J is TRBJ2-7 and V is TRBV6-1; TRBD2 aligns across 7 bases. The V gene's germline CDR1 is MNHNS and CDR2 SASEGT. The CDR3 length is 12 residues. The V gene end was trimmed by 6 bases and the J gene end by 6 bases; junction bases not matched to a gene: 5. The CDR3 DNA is TGTGCCAGCAGGGCCGGCGGGGGCGAGCAGTACTTC. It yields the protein CASRAGGGEQYF.

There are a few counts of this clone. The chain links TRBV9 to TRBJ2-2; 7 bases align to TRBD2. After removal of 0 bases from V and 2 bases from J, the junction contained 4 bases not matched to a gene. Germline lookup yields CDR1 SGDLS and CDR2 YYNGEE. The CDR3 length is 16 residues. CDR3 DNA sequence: TGTGCCAGCAGCGTAGAGGCAGCGGGAAACACCGGGGAGCTGTTTTTT. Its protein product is CASSVEAAGNTGELFF. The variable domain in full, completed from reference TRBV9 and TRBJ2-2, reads DSGVTQTPKHLITATGQRVTLRCSPRSGDLSVYWYQQSLDQGLQFLIQYYNGEERAKGNILERFSAQQFPDLHSELNLSSLELGDSALYFCASSVEAAGNTGELFFGEGSRLTVL.

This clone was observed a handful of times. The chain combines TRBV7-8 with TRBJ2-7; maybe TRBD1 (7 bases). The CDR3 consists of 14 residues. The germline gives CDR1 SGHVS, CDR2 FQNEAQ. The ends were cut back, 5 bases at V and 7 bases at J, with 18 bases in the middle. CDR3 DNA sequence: TGTGCCAGCAGCCCCCGAGAGGGGGCGGGAGAGCAGTACTTC. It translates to CASSPREGAGEQYF.

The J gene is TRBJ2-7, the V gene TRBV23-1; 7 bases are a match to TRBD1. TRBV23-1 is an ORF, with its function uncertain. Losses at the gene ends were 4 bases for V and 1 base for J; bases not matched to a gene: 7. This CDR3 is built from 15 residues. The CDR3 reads CASSRYGQASYEQYF. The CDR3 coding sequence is TGCGCCAGCAGTCGATATGGACAGGCATCCTACGAGCAGTACTTC.

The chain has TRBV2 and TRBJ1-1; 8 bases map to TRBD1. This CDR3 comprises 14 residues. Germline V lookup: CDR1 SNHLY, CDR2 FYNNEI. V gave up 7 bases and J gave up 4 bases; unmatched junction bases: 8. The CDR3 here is CASNGQGAGTEAFF. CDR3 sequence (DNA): TGTGCCAGCAATGGGCAGGGGGCTGGCACTGAAGCTTTCTTT.

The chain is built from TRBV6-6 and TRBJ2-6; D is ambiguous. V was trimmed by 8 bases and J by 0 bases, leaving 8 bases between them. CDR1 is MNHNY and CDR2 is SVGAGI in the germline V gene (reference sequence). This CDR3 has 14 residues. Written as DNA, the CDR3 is TGTGCCAGCGGTTCAGGCTCTGGGGCCAACGTCCTGACTTTC. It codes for CASGSGSGANVLTF.

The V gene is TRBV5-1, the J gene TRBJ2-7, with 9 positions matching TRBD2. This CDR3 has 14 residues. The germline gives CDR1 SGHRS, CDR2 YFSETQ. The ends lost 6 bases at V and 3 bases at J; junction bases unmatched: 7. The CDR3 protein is CASNSGTSSYEQYF. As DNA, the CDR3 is TGCGCCAGCAACTCGGGGACTAGCAGCTACGAGCAGTACTTC. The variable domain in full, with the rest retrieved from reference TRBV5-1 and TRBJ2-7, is KAGVTQTPRYLIKTRGQQVTLSCSPISGHRSVSWYQQTPGQGLQFLFEYFSETQRNKGNFPGRFSGRQFSNSRSEMNVSTLELGDSALYLCASNSGTSSYEQYFGPGTRLTVT.

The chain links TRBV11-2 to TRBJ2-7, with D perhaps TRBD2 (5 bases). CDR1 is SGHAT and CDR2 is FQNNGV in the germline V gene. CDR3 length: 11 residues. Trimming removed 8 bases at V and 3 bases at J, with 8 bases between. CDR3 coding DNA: TGTGCCAGCGGAGACTACTACGAGCAGTACTTC. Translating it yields CASGDYYEQYF.

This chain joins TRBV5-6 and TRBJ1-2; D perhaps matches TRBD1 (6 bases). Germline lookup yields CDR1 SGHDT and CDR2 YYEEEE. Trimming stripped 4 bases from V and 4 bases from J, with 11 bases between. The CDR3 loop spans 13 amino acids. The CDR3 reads CASSTGGSYGYTF. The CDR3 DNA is TGTGCCAGCAGCACGGGGGGCAGCTATGGCTACACCTTC. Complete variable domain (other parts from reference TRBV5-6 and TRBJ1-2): DAGVTQSPTHLIKTRGQQVTLRCSPKSGHDTVSWYQQALGQGPQFIFQYYEEEERQRGNFPDRFSGHQFPNYSSELNVNALLLGDSALYLCASSTGGSYGYTFGSGTRLTVV.

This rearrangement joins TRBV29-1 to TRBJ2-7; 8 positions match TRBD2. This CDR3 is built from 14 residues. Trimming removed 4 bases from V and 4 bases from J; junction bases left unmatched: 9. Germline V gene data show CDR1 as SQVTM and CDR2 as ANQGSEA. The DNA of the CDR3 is TGCAGCGTTGCCACCGGGGGGGATCTATACGAGCAGTACTTC. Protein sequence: CSVATGGDLYEQYF.

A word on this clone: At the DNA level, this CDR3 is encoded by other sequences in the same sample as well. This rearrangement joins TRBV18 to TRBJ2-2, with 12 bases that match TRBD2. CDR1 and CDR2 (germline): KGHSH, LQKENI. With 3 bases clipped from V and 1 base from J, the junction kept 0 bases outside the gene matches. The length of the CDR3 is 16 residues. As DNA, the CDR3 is TGTGCCAGCTCACCGACTAGCGGGAGGAACACCGGGGAGCTGTTTTTT. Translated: CASSPTSGRNTGELFF. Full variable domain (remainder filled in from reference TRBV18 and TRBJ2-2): NAGVMQNPRHLVRRRGQEARLRCSPMKGHSHVYWYRQLPEEGLKFMVYLQKENIIDESGMPKERFSAEFPKEGPSILRIQQVVRGDSAAYFCASSPTSGRNTGELFFGEGSRLTVL.

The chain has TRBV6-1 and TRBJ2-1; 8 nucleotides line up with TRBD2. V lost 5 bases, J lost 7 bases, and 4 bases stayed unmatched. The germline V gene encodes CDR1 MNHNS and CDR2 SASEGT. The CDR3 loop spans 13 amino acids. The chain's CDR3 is CASSLSGGNEQFF. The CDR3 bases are TGTGCCAGCAGTCTGTCGGGGGGGAATGAGCAGTTCTTC.